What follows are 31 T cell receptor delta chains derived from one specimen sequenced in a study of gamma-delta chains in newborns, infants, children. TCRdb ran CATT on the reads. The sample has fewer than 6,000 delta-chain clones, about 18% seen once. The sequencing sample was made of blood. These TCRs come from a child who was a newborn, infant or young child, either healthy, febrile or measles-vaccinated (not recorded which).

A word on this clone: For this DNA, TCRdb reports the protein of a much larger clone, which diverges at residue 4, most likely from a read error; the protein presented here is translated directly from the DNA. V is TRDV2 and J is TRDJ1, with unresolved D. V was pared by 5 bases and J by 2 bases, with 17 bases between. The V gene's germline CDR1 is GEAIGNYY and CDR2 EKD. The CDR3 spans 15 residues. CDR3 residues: CACGPVGLTTDKLIF. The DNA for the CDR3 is TGTGCCTGTGGCCCGGTAGGTCTAACGACCGATAAACTCATCTTT.

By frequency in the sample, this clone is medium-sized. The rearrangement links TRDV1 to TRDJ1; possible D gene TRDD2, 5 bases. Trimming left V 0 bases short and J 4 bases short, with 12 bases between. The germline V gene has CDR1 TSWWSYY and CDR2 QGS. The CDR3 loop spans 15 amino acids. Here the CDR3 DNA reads TGTGCTCTTGGGGAACTCCCTACGACGGGCGATAAACTCATCTTT. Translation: CALGELPTTGDKLIF.

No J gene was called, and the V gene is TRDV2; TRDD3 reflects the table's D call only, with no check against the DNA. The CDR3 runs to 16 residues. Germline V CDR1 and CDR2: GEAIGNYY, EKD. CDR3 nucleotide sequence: TGTGCCTGGGACAGAATGGGGGACAAGGAAACCGATAAAATCATCTTT. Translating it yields CAWDRMGDKETDKIIF.

In DNA form, the CDR3 reads TGTGCTCTTGGGGAACCCCACTTCCTACCTGTGGGATTCGTATCTCGACACCAATACACCGATAAACTCATCTTT. Translated: CALGEPHFLPVGFVSRHQYTDKLIF. The J gene was recorded as TRDJ1; no V gene was called; TRDD3 reflects the table's D call only, with no check against the DNA. There are 25 residues in the CDR3.

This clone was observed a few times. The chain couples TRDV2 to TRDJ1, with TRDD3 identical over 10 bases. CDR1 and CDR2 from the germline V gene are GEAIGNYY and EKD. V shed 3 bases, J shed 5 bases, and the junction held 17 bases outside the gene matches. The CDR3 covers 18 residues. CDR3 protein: CACDFLTGGCPPQDKLIF. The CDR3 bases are TGTGCCTGTGACTTCCTAACTGGGGGATGCCCACCTCAGGATAAACTCATCTTT.

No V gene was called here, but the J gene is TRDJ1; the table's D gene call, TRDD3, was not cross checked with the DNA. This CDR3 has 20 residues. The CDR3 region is CALGESPLLTGVGSADKLIF. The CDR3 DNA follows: TGTGCTCTTGGGGAAAGTCCTCTGCTGACTGGGGTGGGGTCCGCCGATAAACTCATCTTT.

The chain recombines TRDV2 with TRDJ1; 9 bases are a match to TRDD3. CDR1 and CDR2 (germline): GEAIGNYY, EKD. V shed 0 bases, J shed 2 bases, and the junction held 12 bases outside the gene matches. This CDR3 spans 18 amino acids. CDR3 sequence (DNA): TGTGCCTGTGACACCTTGTCGGGGAGGGGGGATACTACCGATAAACTCATCTTT. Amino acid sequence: CACDTLSGRGDTTDKLIF.

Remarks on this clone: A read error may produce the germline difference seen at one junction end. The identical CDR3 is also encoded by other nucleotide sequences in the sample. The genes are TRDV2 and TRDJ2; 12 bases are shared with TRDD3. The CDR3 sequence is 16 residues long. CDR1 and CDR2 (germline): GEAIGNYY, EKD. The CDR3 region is CACDILGDTLTAQLFF. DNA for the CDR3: TGTGCCTGTGACATACTGGGGGATACTTTGACAGCGCAACTCTTCTTT.

CDR3 coding DNA: TGTGCCTGTGACTCTCTACTGGGGGAGACCACTGCGTCCTGGGACACCCGACAGATGTTTTTC. This codes for CACDSLLGETTASWDTRQMFF. V usage is TRDV2 and J usage is TRDJ3; 9 bases match TRDD3. V gave up 3 bases and J gave up 1 base; unmatched junction bases: 15. This CDR3 comprises 21 residues. Germline loops: CDR1 GEAIGNYY, CDR2 EKD.

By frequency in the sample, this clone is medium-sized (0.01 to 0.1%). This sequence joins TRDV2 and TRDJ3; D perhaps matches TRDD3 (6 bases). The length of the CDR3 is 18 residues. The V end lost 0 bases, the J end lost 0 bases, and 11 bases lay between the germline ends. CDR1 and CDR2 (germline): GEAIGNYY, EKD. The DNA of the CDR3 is TGTGCCTGTGACACCGGAGGGGGGAGCTCCTGGGACACCCGACAGATGTTTTTC. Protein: CACDTGGGSSWDTRQMFF.

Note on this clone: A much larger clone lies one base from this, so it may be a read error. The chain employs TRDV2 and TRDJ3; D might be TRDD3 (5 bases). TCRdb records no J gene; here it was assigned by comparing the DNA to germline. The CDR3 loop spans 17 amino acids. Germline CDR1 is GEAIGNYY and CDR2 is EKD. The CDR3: CAFDTAGSSWDTRQMFF. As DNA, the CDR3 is TGTGCCTTTGACACCGCTGGGAGCTCCTGGGACACCCGACAGATGTTTTTC.

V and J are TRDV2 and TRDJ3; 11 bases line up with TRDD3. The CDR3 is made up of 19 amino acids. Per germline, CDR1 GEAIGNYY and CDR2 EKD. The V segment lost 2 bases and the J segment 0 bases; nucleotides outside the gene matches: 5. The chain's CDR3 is CACDILGDKGSWDTRQMFF. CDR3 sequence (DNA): TGTGCCTGTGACATACTGGGGGATAAAGGCTCCTGGGACACCCGACAGATGTTTTTC.

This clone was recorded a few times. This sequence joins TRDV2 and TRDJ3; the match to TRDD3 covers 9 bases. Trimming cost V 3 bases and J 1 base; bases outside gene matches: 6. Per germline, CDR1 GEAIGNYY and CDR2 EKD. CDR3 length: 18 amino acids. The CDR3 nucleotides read TGTGCCTGTGACCCGCTTACTGGGGGATCCTGGGACACCCGACAGATGTTTTTC. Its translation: CACDPLTGGSWDTRQMFF.

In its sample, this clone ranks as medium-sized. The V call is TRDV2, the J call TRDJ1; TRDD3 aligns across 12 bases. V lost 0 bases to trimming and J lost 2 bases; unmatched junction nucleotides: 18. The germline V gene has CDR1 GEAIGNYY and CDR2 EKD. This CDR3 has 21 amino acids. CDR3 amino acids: CACDTVGGGTGGYLQTDKLIF. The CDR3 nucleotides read TGTGCCTGTGACACCGTGGGGGGTGGTACTGGGGGATACCTCCAGACCGATAAACTCATCTTT.

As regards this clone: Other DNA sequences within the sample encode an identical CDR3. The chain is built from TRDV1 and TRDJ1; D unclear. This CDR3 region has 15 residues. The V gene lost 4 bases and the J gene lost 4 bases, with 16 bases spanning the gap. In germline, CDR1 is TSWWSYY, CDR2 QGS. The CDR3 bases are TGTGCTCTTGGGGCAGAGGTACCGACGCACGATAAACTCATCTTT. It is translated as CALGAEVPTHDKLIF.

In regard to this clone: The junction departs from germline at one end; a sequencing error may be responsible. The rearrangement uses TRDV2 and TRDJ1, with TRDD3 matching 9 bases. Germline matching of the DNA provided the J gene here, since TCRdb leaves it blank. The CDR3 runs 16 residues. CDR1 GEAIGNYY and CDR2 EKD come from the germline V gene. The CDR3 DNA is TGTGCCTGGGACAGACTGGGGGAGAGCGAAACCGATAAACTCATCTTT. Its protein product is CAWDRLGESETDKLIF.

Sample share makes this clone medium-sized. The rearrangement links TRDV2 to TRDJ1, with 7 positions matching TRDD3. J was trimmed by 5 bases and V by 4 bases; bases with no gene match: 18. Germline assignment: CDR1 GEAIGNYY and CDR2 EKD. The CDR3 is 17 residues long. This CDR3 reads CACDSNYGAWGEDKLIF. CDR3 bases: TGTGCCTGTGATTCCAACTACGGGGCCTGGGGGGAGGATAAACTCATCTTT.

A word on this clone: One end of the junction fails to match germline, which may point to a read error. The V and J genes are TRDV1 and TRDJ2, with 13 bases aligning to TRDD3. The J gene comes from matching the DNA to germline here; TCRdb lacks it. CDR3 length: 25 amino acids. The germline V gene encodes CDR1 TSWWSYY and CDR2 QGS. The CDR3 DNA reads TGTGCTCTTGGGGAAGAAGATTCCTCACGACCTCGACTGGGGGATACGCAGCGGGTGACAGCAAAACTCTTCTTT. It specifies CALGEEDSSRPRLGDTQRVTAKLFF.

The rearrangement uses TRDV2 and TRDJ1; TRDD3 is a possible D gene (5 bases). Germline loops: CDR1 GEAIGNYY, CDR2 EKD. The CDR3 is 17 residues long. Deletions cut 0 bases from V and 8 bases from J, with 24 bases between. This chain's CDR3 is CACDTGESNPGAHKLIF. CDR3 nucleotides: TGTGCCTGTGACACCGGGGAAAGTAACCCGGGGGCCCACAAACTCATCTTT.

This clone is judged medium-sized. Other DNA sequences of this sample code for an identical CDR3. The CDR3 protein is CACDILGESSWDTRQMFF. CDR3 coding DNA: TGTGCCTGTGACATACTGGGGGAGAGCTCCTGGGACACCCGACAGATGTTTTTC. The chain carries TRDV2 and TRDJ3, with 9 bases fitting TRDD3. Trimming took 2 bases from V and 0 from J; bases not matched to a gene: 4. The V gene's germline CDR1 is GEAIGNYY and CDR2 EKD. This CDR3 contains 18 residues.

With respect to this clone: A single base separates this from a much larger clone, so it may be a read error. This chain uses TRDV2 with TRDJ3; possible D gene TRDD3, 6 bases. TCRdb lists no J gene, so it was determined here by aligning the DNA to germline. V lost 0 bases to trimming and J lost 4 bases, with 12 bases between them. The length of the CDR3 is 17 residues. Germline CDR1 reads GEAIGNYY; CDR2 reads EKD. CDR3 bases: TGTGCCTGTGACACCCTGGGGTATCTGTGGGACACCCGACAGATGTTTTTC. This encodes CACDTLGYLWDTRQMFF.

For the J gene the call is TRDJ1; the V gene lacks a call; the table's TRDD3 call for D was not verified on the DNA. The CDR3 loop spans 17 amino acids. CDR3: CACDTLSVLGDPSKLIF. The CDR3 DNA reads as TGTGCCTGTGACACCCTCTCCGTACTTGGGGACCCCTCTAAACTCATCTTT.

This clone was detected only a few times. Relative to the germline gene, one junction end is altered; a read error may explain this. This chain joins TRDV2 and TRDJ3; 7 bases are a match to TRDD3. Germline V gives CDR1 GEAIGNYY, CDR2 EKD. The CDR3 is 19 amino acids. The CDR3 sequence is CACVTGGWGSSWGTRQMFF. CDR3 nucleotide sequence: TGTGCCTGTGTCACCGGAGGGTGGGGGAGCTCCTGGGGCACCCGACAGATGTTTTTC.

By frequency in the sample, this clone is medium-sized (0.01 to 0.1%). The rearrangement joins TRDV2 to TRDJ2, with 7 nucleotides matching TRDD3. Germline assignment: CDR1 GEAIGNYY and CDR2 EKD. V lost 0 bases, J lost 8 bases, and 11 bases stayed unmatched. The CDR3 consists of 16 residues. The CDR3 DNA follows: TGTGCCTGTGACACCGTCGGTGGGGGACTTAGGGCACAACTCTTCTTT. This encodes CACDTVGGGLRAQLFF.

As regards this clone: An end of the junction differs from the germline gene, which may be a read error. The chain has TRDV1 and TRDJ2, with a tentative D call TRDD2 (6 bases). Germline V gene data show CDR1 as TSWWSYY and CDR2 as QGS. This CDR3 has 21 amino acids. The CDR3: CALWEFFLRSVITLMTAQLFF. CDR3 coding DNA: TGTGCTCTTTGGGAATTCTTCCTCCGTAGTGTGATTACTCTTATGACAGCACAACTCTTCTTT.

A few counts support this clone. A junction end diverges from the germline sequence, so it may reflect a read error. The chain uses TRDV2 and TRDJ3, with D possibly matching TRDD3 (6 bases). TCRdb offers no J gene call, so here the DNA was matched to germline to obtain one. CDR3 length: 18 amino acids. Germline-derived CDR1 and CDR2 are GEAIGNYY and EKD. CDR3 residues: CACDTGDARSWDTRKMFF. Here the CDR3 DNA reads TGTGCCTGTGACACCGGGGATGCTCGCTCCTGGGACACCCGAAAGATGTTTTTC.

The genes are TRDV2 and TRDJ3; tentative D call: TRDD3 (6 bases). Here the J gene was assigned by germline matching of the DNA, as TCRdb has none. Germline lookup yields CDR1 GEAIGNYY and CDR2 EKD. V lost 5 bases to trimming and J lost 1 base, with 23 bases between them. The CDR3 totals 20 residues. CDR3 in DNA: TGTGCCTGTGGCTCCGCGACCGGGGGAGACAGGTCCTGGGACACCCGACAGATGTTTTTC. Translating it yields CACGSATGGDRSWDTRQMFF.

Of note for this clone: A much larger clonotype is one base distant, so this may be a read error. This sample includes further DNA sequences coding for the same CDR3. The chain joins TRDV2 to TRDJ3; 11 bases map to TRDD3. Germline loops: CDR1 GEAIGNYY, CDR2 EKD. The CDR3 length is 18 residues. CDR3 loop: CACDNTGGYSWDTRQMFF. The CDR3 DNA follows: TGTGCCTGCGACAATACTGGGGGATACTCCTGGGACACCCGACAGATGTTTTTC.

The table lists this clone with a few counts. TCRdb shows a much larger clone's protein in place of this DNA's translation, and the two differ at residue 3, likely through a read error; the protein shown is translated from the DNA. Written as DNA, the CDR3 is TGTGCCTGGGACACCGGGGGGATTCGGGAGGCCGATAAACTCATCTTT. This sequence encodes CAWDTGGIREADKLIF. This chain links TRDV2 with TRDJ1; 7 positions agree with TRDD3. TCRdb carries no J gene annotation; the J gene was assigned here by matching the DNA with germline. There are 16 residues in the CDR3. CDR1 is GEAIGNYY and CDR2 is EKD in the germline V gene.

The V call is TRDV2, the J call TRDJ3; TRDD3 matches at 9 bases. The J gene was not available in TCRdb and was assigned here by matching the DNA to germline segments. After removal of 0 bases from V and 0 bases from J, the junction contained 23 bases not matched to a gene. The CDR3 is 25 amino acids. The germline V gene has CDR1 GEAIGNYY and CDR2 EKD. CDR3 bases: TGTGCCTGTGACACCGAGTGGAGCGCGGGGAGAGACTGGGGGACCGGCTCCTGGGACACCCGACAGATGTTTTTC. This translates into CACDTEWSAGRDWGTGSWDTRQMFF.

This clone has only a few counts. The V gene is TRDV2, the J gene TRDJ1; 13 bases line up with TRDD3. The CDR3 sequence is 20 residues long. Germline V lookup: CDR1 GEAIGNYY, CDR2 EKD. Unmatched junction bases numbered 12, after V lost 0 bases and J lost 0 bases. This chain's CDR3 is CACDTVSTGGYAPHTDKLIF. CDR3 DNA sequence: TGTGCCTGTGACACCGTTTCTACTGGGGGATACGCCCCCCACACCGATAAACTCATCTTT.